This T cell receptor (beta chain) originates from a study of a mutant IDH1 vaccine in newly diagnosed glioma. Sequenced by immunoSEQ multiplex PCR; TCRdb stores in-frame clones only, minus some. The data hold about 28,000 clones, with about 90% observed a single time. The germline CDR1 and CDR2 sequences are SQVTM and ANQGSEA. This CDR3 is 17 amino acids long. V dropped 1 base and J dropped 0; count of bases not matched to a gene: 9. Time point indicated: week 5, during vaccination. Each dose delivered 300 ug of mutant IDH1 20-mer peptide subcutaneously with imiquimod. As to this clone: Its antigen is not identified.

The sequences come from PBMCs, collected from a glioma patient whose treatment included an IDH1 peptide vaccine. This sequence originates from a man aged 18 to 29 with glioma. The V gene is TRBV29-1, the J gene TRBJ2-1, with 7 nucleotides matching TRBD2. CDR3 residues: CSVEGSGRRGSYNEQFF. The CDR3 coding sequence is TGCAGCGTTGAAGGGTCCGGGAGGAGGGGCTCCTACAATGAGCAGTTCTTC.